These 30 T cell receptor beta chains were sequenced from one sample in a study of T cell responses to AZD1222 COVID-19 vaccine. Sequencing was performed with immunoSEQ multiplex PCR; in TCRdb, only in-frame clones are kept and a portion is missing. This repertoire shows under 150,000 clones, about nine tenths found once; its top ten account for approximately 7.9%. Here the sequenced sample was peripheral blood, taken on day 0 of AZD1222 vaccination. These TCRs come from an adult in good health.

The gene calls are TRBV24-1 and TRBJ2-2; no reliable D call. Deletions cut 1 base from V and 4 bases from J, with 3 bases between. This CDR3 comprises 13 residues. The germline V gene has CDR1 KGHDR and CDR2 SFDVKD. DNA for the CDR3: TGTGCCACCAGTGATTTAGGCACCGGGGAGCTGTTTTTT. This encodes CATSDLGTGELFF.

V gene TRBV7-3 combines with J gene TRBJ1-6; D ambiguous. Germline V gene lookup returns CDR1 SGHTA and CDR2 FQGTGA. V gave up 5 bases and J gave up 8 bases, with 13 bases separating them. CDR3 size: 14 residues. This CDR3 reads CASSPPGQDSPLHF. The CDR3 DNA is TGTGCCAGCAGCCCCCCTGGGCAAGATTCACCCCTCCACTTT.

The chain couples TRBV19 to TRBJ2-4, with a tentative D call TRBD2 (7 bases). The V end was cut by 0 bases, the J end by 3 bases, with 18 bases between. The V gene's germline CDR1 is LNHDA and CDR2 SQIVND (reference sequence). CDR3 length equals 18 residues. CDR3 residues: CASSIDPQGGGHKNIQYF. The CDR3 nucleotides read TGTGCCAGTAGTATAGATCCACAAGGCGGGGGACACAAAAACATTCAGTACTTC.

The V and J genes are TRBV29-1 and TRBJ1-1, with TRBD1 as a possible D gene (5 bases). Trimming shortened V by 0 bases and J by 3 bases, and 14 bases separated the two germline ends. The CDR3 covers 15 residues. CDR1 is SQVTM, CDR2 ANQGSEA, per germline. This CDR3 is CSVEDLVGVDTEAFF. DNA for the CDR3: TGCAGCGTTGAAGATCTAGTGGGGGTTGACACTGAAGCTTTCTTT.

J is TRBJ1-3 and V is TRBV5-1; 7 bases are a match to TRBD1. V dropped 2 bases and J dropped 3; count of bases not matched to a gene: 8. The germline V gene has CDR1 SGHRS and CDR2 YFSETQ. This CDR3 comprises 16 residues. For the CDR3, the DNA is TGCGCCAGCAGCTTCGATTCACGGACAGGTGGAAACACCATATATTTT. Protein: CASSFDSRTGGNTIYF.

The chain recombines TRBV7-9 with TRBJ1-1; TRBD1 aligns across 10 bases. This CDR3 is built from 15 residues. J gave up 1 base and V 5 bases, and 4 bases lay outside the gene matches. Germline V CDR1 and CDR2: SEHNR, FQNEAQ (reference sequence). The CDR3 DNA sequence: TGTGCCAGCAGCAGCGGGACAGGGGAGAACACTGAAGCTTTCTTT. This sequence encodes CASSSGTGENTEAFF. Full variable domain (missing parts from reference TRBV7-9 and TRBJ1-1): DTGVSQNPRHKITKRGQNVTFRCDPISEHNRLYWYRQTLGQGPEFLTYFQNEAQLEKSRLLSDRFSAERPKGSFSTLEIQRTEQGDSAMYLCASSSGTGENTEAFFGQGTRLTVV.

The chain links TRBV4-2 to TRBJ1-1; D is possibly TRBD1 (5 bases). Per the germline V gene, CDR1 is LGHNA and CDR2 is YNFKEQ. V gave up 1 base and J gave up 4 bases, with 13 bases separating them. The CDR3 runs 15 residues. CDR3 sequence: CASSQASRVGTEAFF. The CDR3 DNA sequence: TGTGCCAGCAGCCAAGCTAGCAGGGTTGGCACTGAAGCTTTCTTT.

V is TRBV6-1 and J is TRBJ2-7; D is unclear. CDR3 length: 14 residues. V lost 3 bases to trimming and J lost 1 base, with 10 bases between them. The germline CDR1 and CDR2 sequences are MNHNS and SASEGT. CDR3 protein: CASSDILNSYEQYF. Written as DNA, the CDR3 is TGTGCCAGCAGTGACATACTTAATTCCTACGAGCAGTACTTC.

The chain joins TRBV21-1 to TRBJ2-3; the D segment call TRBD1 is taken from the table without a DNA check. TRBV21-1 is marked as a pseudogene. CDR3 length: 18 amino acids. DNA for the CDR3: TGTGCCAGCAGCAAAGCGCGCGGGGACAGGGGACGCACAGATACGCAGTATTTT. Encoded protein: CASSKARGDRGRTDTQYF.

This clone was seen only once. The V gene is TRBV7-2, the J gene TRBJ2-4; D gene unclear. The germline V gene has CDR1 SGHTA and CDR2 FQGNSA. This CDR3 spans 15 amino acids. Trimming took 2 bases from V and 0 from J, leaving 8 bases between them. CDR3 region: CASSLTVIAKNIQYF. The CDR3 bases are TGTGCCAGCAGCTTAACAGTTATAGCCAAAAACATTCAGTACTTC.

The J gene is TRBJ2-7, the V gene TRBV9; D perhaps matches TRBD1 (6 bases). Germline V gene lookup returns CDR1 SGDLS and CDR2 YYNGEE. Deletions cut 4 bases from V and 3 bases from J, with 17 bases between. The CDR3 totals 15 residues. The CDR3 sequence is CASSPGDGPGYEQYF. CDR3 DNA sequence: TGTGCCAGCAGCCCAGGGGACGGACCCGGCTACGAGCAGTACTTC.

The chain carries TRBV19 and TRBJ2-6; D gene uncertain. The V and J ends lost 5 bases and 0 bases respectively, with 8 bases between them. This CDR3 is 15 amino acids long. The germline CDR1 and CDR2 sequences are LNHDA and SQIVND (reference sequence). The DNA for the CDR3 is TGTGCCAGTAGTCCCCCTGACTCTGGGGCCAACGTCCTGACTTTC. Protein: CASSPPDSGANVLTF.

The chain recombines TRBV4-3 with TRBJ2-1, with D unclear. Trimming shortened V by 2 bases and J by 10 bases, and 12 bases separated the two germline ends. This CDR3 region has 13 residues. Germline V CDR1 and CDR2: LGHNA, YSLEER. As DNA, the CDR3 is TGCGCCAGCAGCCAATCTCAACTGCAGGAGCAGTTCTTC. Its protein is CASSQSQLQEQFF.

The CDR3 bases are TGTGCCAGCAGTTTGAGTCAGCTCTATGGCTACACCTTC. This encodes CASSLSQLYGYTF. This chain connects TRBV27 to TRBJ1-2; D gene unclear. Germline values: CDR1 MNHEY, CDR2 SMNVEV (reference sequence). This CDR3 contains 13 residues. Between the trimmed V and J ends, which lost 3 bases and 4 bases, there was a span of 9 bases.

The CDR3 spells CASSFSGYREKLFF. The CDR3, as DNA: TGTGCCAGCAGTTTTAGTGGATACAGAGAAAAACTGTTTTTT. The rearrangement links TRBV28 to TRBJ1-4; D gene ambiguous. CDR3 length: 14 residues. The germline V and J ends were trimmed by 3 bases and 8 bases, with 13 bases remaining between them. The germline gives CDR1 MDHEN, CDR2 SYDVKM.

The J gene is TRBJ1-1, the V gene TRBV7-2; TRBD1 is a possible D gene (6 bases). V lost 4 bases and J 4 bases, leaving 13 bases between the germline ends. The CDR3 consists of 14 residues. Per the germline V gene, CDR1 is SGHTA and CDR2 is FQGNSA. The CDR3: CASSSQGGGTEAFF. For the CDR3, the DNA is TGTGCCAGCAGCTCACAGGGAGGGGGCACTGAAGCTTTCTTT.

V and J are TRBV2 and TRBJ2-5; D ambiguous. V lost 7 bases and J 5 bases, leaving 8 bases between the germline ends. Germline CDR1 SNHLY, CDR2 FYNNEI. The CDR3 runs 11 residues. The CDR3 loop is CASKGWETQYF. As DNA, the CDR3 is TGTGCCAGCAAGGGTTGGGAGACCCAGTACTTC.

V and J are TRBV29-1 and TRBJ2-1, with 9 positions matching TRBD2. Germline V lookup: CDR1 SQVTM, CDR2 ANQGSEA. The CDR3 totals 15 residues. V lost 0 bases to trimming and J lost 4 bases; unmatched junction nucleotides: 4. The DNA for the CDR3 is TGCAGCGTTGAAGATGAACTAGCGGGTTACAATGAGCAGTTCTTC. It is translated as CSVEDELAGYNEQFF.

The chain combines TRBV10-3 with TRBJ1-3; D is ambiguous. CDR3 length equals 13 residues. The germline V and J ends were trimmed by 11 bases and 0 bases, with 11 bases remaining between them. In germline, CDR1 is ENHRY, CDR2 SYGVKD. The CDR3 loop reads CAALGFSGNTIYF. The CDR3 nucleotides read TGTGCCGCCCTCGGTTTCTCTGGAAACACCATATATTTT.

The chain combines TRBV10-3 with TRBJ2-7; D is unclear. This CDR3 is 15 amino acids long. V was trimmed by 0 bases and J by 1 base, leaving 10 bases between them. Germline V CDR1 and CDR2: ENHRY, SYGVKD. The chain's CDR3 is CAISESTADSYEQYF. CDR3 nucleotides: TGTGCCATCAGTGAGTCGACGGCAGATTCCTACGAGCAGTACTTC.

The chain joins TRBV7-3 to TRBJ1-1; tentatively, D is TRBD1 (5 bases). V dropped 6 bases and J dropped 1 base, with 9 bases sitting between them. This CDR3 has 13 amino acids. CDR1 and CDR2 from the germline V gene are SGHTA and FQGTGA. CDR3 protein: CASSPTGNTEAFF. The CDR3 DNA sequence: TGTGCCAGCAGTCCTACAGGGAACACTGAAGCTTTCTTT.

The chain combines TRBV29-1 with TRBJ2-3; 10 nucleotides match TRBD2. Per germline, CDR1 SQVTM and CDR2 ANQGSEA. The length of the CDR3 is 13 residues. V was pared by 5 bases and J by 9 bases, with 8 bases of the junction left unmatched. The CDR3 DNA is TGCAGCGTTTCTAGCGGGAGCTATGAAACGCAGTATTTT. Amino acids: CSVSSGSYETQYF.

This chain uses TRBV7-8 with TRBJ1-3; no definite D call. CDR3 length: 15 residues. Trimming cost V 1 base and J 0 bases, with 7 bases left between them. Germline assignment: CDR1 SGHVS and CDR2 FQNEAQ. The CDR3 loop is CASSLGLNSGNTIYF. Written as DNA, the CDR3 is TGTGCCAGCAGCTTAGGGCTAAACTCTGGAAACACCATATATTTT.

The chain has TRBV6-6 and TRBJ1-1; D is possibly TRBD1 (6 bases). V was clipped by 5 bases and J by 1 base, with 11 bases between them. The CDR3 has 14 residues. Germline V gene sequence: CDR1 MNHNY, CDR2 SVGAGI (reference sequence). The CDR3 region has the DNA TGTGCCAGCAGTACCCGGGACAAGAACACTGAAGCTTTCTTT. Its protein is CASSTRDKNTEAFF.

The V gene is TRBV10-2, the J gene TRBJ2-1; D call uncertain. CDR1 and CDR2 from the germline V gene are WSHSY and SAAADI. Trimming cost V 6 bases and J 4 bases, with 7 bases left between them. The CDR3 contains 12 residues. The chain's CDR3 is CASRNMYNEQFF. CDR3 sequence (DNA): TGCGCCAGCAGAAATATGTACAATGAGCAGTTCTTC.

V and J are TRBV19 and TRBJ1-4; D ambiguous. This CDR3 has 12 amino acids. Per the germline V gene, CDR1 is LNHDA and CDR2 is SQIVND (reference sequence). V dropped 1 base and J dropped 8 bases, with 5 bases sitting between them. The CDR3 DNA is TGTGCCAGTAGTATAGTTGGAGAAAAACTGTTTTTT. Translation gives CASSIVGEKLFF.

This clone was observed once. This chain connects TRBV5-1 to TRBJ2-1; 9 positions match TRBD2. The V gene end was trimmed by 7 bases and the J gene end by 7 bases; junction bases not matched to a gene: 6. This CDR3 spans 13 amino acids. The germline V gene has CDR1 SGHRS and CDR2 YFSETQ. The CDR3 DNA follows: TGCGCCAGCGCCGGGACTAGCCCTAATGAGCAGTTCTTC. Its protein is CASAGTSPNEQFF.

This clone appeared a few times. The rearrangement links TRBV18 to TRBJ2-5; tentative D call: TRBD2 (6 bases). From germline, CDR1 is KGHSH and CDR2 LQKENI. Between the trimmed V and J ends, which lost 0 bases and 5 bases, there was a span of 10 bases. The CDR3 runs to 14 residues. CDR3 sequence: CASSPPQGGETQYF. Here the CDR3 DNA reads TGTGCCAGCTCACCACCCCAGGGAGGCGAGACCCAGTACTTC.

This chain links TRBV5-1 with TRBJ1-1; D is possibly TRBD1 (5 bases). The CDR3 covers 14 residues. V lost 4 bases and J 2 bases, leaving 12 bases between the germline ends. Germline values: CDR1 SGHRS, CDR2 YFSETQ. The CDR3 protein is CASSPGTANTEAFF. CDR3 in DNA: TGCGCCAGCAGCCCCGGGACGGCAAACACTGAAGCTTTCTTT.

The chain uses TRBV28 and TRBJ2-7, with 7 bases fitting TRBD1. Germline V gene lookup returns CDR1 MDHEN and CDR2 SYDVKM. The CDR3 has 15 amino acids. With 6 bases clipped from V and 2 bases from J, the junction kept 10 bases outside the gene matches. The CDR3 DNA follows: TGTGCCAGCAGGATCGGGACAGAAGTCCCCTACGAGCAGTACTTC. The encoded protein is CASRIGTEVPYEQYF.